These 27 T cell receptor beta chains originate from one sample sequenced in a study of T cell changes during pregnancy in multiple sclerosis. Only in-frame clones appear in the TCRdb table, and some are missing; sequencing was by immunoSEQ multiplex PCR. The sample lists about 92,000 clones, roughly 92% occurring once. Sequenced here: peripheral blood, sampled in the first trimester of pregnancy. These receptors came from a female donor with multiple sclerosis, enrolled in a pregnancy study.

This chain joins TRBV29-1 and TRBJ2-3; unclear D gene. Germline V CDR1 and CDR2: SQVTM, ANQGSEA. Trimming left V 4 bases short and J 1 base short, with 12 bases between. The CDR3 extends over 14 amino acids. The CDR3 nucleotides are TGCAGCGTTGCGCTAAGATACGGCACAGATACGCAGTATTTT. Translating gives CSVALRYGTDTQYF.

The chain recombines TRBV27 with TRBJ2-1, with D perhaps matching TRBD2 (6 bases). V was trimmed by 6 bases and J by 2 bases, leaving 14 bases between them. Germline CDR1 is MNHEY and CDR2 is SMNVEV (reference sequence). The CDR3 sequence is 15 residues long. The CDR3 here is CASSRWREAYNEQFF. CDR3 DNA sequence: TGTGCCAGCAGCCGCTGGAGGGAGGCCTACAATGAGCAGTTCTTC.

This sequence joins TRBV9 and TRBJ2-6; tentatively, D is TRBD2 (5 bases). Germline CDR1 reads SGDLS; CDR2 reads YYNGEE. The CDR3 runs 17 residues. V was clipped by 0 bases and J by 0 bases, with 10 bases between them. Here the CDR3 reads CASSVVDFSSGANVLTF. For the CDR3, the DNA is TGTGCCAGCAGCGTAGTGGACTTTAGCTCTGGGGCCAACGTCCTGACTTTC.

The V call is TRBV4-3, the J call TRBJ2-3; the D is unclear. This CDR3 has 14 residues. V was trimmed by 0 bases and J by 0 bases, leaving 4 bases between them. Germline V gene lookup returns CDR1 LGHNA and CDR2 YSLEER. The CDR3 sequence is CASSQDPSTDTQYF. CDR3 nucleotides: TGCGCCAGCAGCCAAGATCCGAGCACAGATACGCAGTATTTT.

V and J are TRBV29-1 and TRBJ2-5; TRBD2 might be the D (5 bases). Germline V gives CDR1 SQVTM, CDR2 ANQGSEA. V shed 4 bases and J shed 2 bases, with 14 bases lying between them. This CDR3 has 14 amino acids. The CDR3 DNA reads as TGCAGCGTTGTCGCGGGCCCGATGCAAGAGACCCAGTACTTC. Amino acids: CSVVAGPMQETQYF.

The chain couples TRBV7-6 to TRBJ2-3, with 11 bases identical to TRBD2. CDR3 length: 18 amino acids. CDR1 is SGHVS and CDR2 is FNYEAQ in the germline V gene. Germline trimming cut 1 base from V and 4 bases from J; bases unmatched to any gene: 10. The CDR3 region is CASSLGLAGWGSADTQYF. As DNA, the CDR3 is TGTGCCAGCAGCTTAGGACTAGCGGGATGGGGGAGCGCAGATACGCAGTATTTT.

J is TRBJ2-1 and V is TRBV27, with 10 bases identical to TRBD2. The ends lost 7 bases at V and 4 bases at J; junction bases unmatched: 7. Germline assignment: CDR1 MNHEY and CDR2 SMNVEV (reference sequence). The CDR3 has 15 residues. Here the CDR3 reads CASKSGTSAYNEQFF. The DNA of the CDR3 is TGTGCCAGCAAATCCGGGACTAGCGCTTACAATGAGCAGTTCTTC.

This clone was seen a handful of times. V gene TRBV19 combines with J gene TRBJ1-3; weak D call: TRBD1 (6 bases). Between the trimmed V and J ends, which lost 5 bases and 0 bases, there was a span of 14 bases. The CDR3 sequence is 16 residues long. Germline V CDR1 and CDR2: LNHDA, SQIVND (reference sequence). This CDR3 is CASSDRTATSGNTIYF. The CDR3 nucleotides read TGTGCCAGTAGTGACAGGACTGCCACCTCTGGAAACACCATATATTTT.

The chain joins TRBV10-3 to TRBJ2-1, with TRBD1 identical over 7 bases. Germline V gene data show CDR1 as ENHRY and CDR2 as SYGVKD. The CDR3 extends over 16 amino acids. V shed 4 bases and J 2 bases; nucleotides not matched to a gene: 8. CDR3 coding DNA: TGTGCCATCAGTGTAGCAACAGGGGTAACCTACAATGAGCAGTTCTTC. Protein product: CAISVATGVTYNEQFF.

The CDR3 protein is CASSQGLAENEQFF. CDR3 DNA: TGTGCCAGCAGTCAGGGACTAGCGGAAAATGAGCAGTTCTTC. This rearrangement joins TRBV7-3 to TRBJ2-1; the match to TRBD2 covers 11 bases. CDR1 is SGHTA and CDR2 is FQGTGA in the germline V gene. The CDR3 extends over 14 amino acids. Trimming cost V 6 bases and J 7 bases; bases outside gene matches: 5.

This chain joins TRBV29-1 and TRBJ2-7; TRBD1 is a possible D gene (5 bases). CDR1 is SQVTM and CDR2 is ANQGSEA in the germline V gene. This CDR3 has 11 residues. V shed 7 bases and J shed 3 bases, with 10 bases lying between them. The CDR3 DNA follows: TGCAGCGCCGCTACAGGCTACGAGCAGTACTTC. This codes for CSAATGYEQYF.

V gene TRBV5-1 combines with J gene TRBJ2-5; 7 bases line up with TRBD1. With V trimmed by 5 bases and J by 5 bases, 9 bases remained unmatched. Germline values: CDR1 SGHRS, CDR2 YFSETQ. The length of the CDR3 is 14 residues. CDR3 sequence: CASRTSGGLETQYF. The CDR3 DNA reads as TGCGCCAGCAGGACCTCAGGGGGATTGGAGACCCAGTACTTC.

This chain links TRBV4-3 with TRBJ2-3, with D unresolved. This CDR3 is built from 13 residues. CDR1 is LGHNA, CDR2 YSLEER, per germline. Trimming removed 0 bases from V and 8 bases from J, with 9 bases in between. CDR3 region: CASSQEELTTQYF. CDR3 nucleotide sequence: TGCGCCAGCAGCCAAGAAGAACTCACTACGCAGTATTTT.

V usage is TRBV7-6 and J usage is TRBJ2-7, with 10 bases lining up with TRBD1. The germline CDR1 and CDR2 sequences are SGHVS and FNYEAQ. The CDR3 runs to 14 residues. Trimming cost V 3 bases and J 2 bases; bases outside gene matches: 1. The CDR3 region is CASSLGQGTYEQYF. The CDR3 region has the DNA TGTGCCAGCAGCTTGGGACAGGGGACCTACGAGCAGTACTTC. The full variable domain, with the rest looked up from reference TRBV7-6 and TRBJ2-7, is GAGVSQSPRYKVTKRGQDVALRCDPISGHVSLYWYRQALGQGPEFLTYFNYEAQQDKSGLPNDRFSAERPEGSISTLTIQRTEQRDSAMYRCASSLGQGTYEQYFGPGTRLTVT.

This chain links TRBV2 with TRBJ2-7; D not resolved. Germline assignment: CDR1 SNHLY and CDR2 FYNNEI. The V gene lost 6 bases and the J gene lost 3 bases, with 9 bases spanning the gap. This CDR3 region has 12 residues. CDR3 bases: TGTGCCAGCAGAGACACAGTCTACGAGCAGTACTTC. This encodes CASRDTVYEQYF.

The chain carries TRBV2 and TRBJ2-1; no clear D gene. Trimming cost V 7 bases and J 4 bases, with 2 bases left between them. The V gene's germline CDR1 is SNHLY and CDR2 FYNNEI. This CDR3 spans 10 amino acids. The CDR3 DNA sequence: TGTGCCAGCACATACAATGAGCAGTTCTTC. Protein: CASTYNEQFF.

The chain recombines TRBV18 with TRBJ2-7; 12 bases map to TRBD1. CDR3 length equals 15 residues. Trimming took 8 bases from V and 7 from J; bases not matched to a gene: 12. Germline CDR1 is KGHSH and CDR2 is LQKENI. The CDR3 sequence: CASTSSGQGAREQYF. For the CDR3, the DNA is TGTGCCAGCACCAGCTCGGGACAGGGGGCTAGGGAGCAGTACTTC.

V and J are TRBV9 and TRBJ2-1, with 10 bases aligning to TRBD2. The CDR3 runs to 15 residues. V dropped 5 bases and J dropped 6; count of bases not matched to a gene: 8. Germline loops: CDR1 SGDLS, CDR2 YYNGEE. CDR3 loop: CASSAPASGSNEQFF. CDR3 DNA: TGTGCCAGCAGTGCACCGGCTAGCGGGAGCAATGAGCAGTTCTTC.

The chain combines TRBV7-9 with TRBJ2-7, with 10 bases identical to TRBD1. CDR1 and CDR2 from the germline V gene are SEHNR and FQNEAQ (reference sequence). This CDR3 is 15 amino acids long. Losses at the gene ends were 5 bases for V and 5 bases for J; bases not matched to a gene: 9. CDR3 DNA: TGTGCCAGCAGCCCCCGGGACAGGGGCCCCCACGAGCAGTACTTC. Its translation: CASSPRDRGPHEQYF.

This sequence joins TRBV9 and TRBJ2-1, with 10 nucleotides matching TRBD2. CDR3 size: 15 residues. Germline V lookup: CDR1 SGDLS, CDR2 YYNGEE. The CDR3 bases are TGTGCATCGGGGCCTAGCGGGAGCCTCCGCAATGAGCAGTTCTTC. This translates into CASGPSGSLRNEQFF. Based on the CDR3 plus reference TRBV9 and TRBJ2-1, the full variable domain is DSGVTQTPKHLITATGQRVTLRCSPRSGDLSVYWYQQSLDQGLQFLIQYYNGEERAKGNILERFSAQQFPDLHSELNLSSLELGDSALYFCASGPSGSLRNEQFFGPGTRLTVL.

The rearrangement joins TRBV27 to TRBJ2-3, with 9 bases matching TRBD1. The germline V gene has CDR1 MNHEY and CDR2 SMNVEV (reference sequence). This CDR3 comprises 15 residues. J lost 4 bases, V lost 6 bases, and 8 bases had no gene match. The CDR3 nucleotides read TGTGCCAGCAGCCCTCGGGACAGGGCTTCAGATACGCAGTATTTT. Its translation is CASSPRDRASDTQYF.

The chain is built from TRBV27 and TRBJ2-3; D might be TRBD2 (5 bases). In germline, CDR1 is MNHEY, CDR2 SMNVEV (reference sequence). V was trimmed by 3 bases and J by 2 bases, leaving 12 bases between them. The CDR3 consists of 15 residues. The DNA of the CDR3 is TGTGCCAGCAGTTTGCAGTCGGGGATCACAGATACGCAGTATTTT. Translation: CASSLQSGITDTQYF.

J is TRBJ2-7 and V is TRBV6-5; D is possibly TRBD1 (6 bases). The CDR3 is made up of 13 amino acids. The germline V gene has CDR1 MNHEY and CDR2 SVGAGI. The V end lost 2 bases, the J end lost 5 bases, and 10 bases lay between the germline ends. This CDR3 reads CASSYQGPNEQYF. DNA of the CDR3: TGTGCCAGCAGTTACCAGGGGCCCAACGAGCAGTACTTC.

V gene TRBV18 combines with J gene TRBJ2-5; 13 bases align to TRBD2. The V segment lost 5 bases and the J segment 4 bases; nucleotides outside the gene matches: 4. CDR1 is KGHSH, CDR2 LQKENI, per germline. CDR3 length equals 15 residues. CDR3 DNA: TGTGCCAGCTCATCACTAGCGGGAGGGAGAGAGACCCAGTACTTC. This translates into CASSSLAGGRETQYF.

This chain links TRBV19 with TRBJ2-3; D is uncertain. Germline values: CDR1 LNHDA, CDR2 SQIVND (reference sequence). Trimming removed 5 bases at V and 6 bases at J, with 9 bases between. The CDR3 consists of 12 residues. CDR3 region: CASSGPLDTQYF. CDR3 nucleotides: TGTGCCAGTAGTGGCCCATTGGATACGCAGTATTTT.

This clone was seen only once. This chain connects TRBV5-8 to TRBJ2-7; tentative D call: TRBD1 (7 bases). Trimming pared 6 bases from V and 3 bases from J, leaving 16 bases between. Germline CDR1 and CDR2: SGHTS and YDEGEE. The CDR3 covers 14 residues. CDR3 DNA sequence: TGTGCCAGCAAACCCTGGCAGGGGGGCTACGAGCAGTACTTC. Translation gives CASKPWQGGYEQYF.

The J gene is TRBJ2-1, the V gene TRBV30; 10 bases line up with TRBD1. Trimming removed 3 bases from V and 7 bases from J; junction bases left unmatched: 3. Germline lookup yields CDR1 GTSNPN and CDR2 SVGIG (reference sequence). The CDR3 spans 13 residues. CDR3 sequence (DNA): TGTGCCTGGAGCGGGACAGGGGTGAATGAGCAGTTCTTC. Translation gives CAWSGTGVNEQFF.